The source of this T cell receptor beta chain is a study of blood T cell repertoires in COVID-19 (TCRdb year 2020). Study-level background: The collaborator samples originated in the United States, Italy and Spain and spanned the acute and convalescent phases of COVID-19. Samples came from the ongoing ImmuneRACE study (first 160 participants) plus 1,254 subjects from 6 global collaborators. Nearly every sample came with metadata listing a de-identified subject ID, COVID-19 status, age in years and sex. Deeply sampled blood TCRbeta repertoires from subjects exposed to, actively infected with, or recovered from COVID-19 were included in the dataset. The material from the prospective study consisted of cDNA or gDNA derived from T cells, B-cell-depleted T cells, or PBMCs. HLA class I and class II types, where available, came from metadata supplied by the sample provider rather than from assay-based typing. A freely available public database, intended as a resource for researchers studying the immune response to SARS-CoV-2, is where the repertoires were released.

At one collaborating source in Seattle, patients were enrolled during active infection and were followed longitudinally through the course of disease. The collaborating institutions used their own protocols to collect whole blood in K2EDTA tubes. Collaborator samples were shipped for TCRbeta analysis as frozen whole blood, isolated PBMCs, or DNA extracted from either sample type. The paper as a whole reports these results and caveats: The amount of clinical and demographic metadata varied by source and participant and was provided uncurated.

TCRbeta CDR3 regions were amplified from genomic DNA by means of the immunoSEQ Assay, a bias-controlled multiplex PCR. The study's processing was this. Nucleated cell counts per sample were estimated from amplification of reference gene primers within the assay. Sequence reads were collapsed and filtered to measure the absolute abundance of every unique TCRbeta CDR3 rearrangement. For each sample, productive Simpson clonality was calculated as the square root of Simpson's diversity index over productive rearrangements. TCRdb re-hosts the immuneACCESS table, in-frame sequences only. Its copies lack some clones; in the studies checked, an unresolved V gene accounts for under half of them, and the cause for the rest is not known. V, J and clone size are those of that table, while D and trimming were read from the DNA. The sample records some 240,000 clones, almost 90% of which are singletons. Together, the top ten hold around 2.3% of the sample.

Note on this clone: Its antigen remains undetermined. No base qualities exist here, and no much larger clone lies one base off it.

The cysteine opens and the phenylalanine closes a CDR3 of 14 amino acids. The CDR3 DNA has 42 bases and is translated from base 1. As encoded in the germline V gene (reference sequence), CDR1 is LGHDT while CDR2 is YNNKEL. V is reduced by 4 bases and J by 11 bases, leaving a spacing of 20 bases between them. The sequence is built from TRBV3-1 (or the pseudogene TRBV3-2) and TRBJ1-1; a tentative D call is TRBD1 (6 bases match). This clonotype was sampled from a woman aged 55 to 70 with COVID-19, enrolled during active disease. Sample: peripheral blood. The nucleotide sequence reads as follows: TGTGCCAGCAGCCTTAATCGGGAATGGCAGGGGGCTTTCTTT. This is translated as CASSLNREWQGAFF.